A single sample gave rise to the 17 T cell receptor beta chains below, sequenced in a study of beta chain features in type 1 diabetes. Their antigens are not known. Study observations and caveats: In every one of the four CD4+ subsets, TCRB CDR3s were moderately but significantly shorter in Type 1 diabetes patients.

Every bit of the isolated RNA underwent reverse transcription, so sequencing read expressed TCRB transcripts. The assay was immunoSEQ multiplex PCR, and TCRdb's table has in-frame clones only and misses some. Of hundreds of thousands of clones listed, 13% are singletons. Material: naive CD4+ T cells from blood. The receptors were sampled from a young man with type 1 diabetes.

This clone turned up a few times. V and J are TRBV29-1 and TRBJ2-5; 8 bases are shared with TRBD1. Germline CDR1 is SQVTM and CDR2 is ANQGSEA. The CDR3 covers 18 residues. With 1 base clipped from V and 5 bases from J, the junction kept 18 bases outside the gene matches. CDR3 region: CSVEGHGEGQESLETQYF. CDR3 coding DNA: TGCAGCGTTGAAGGACACGGAGAGGGACAGGAGTCCCTGGAGACCCAGTACTTC.

This clone has just a few counts. This chain links TRBV19 with TRBJ2-7, with 10 nucleotides matching TRBD2. The CDR3 sequence is 17 residues long. V lost 6 bases and J lost 1; bases outside the gene matches: 12. The germline V gene has CDR1 LNHDA and CDR2 SQIVND (reference sequence). The CDR3: CASRRIGGSGGSYEQYF. The DNA of the CDR3 is TGTGCCAGTAGACGAATAGGTGGTAGCGGGGGGTCCTACGAGCAGTACTTC.

Note on this clone: The DNA is omitted, as the CDR3 cannot be located on it reliably, and the CDR3 follows TCRdb's listing. Here the CDR3 reads CATSGRSLPAGHTDTQYF. The V call is TRBV19, the J call TRBJ2-3. With termini counted, the CDR3 has 18 amino acids. Germline CDR1 is LNHDA and CDR2 is SQIVND (reference sequence).

This clone occurred a few times. This sequence joins TRBV6-1 and TRBJ2-1; D call uncertain. CDR3 length: 12 amino acids. Germline V CDR1 and CDR2: MNHNS, SASEGT. V lost 4 bases, J lost 11 bases, and 12 bases lay in between. CDR3 nucleotide sequence: TGTGCCAGCAGTGCAAGGGCAGACCAGCAGTTCTTC. The encoded protein is CASSARADQQFF.

This clone has more than one count but fewer than ten. The chain recombines TRBV30 with TRBJ1-4, with a weak D call TRBD1 (5 bases). The CDR3 length is 12 residues. CDR1 and CDR2 from the germline V gene are GTSNPN and SVGIG (reference sequence). Between the trimmed V and J ends, which lost 7 bases and 7 bases, there was a span of 13 bases. The CDR3 coding sequence is TGTGCCTCTAAGGGGCCTGCTGAAAAACTGTTTTTT. This translates into CASKGPAEKLFF.

This clone was seen only a few times. This sequence joins TRBV27 and TRBJ2-5; D possibly corresponds to TRBD1 (6 bases). The CDR3 runs to 15 residues. Germline values: CDR1 MNHEY, CDR2 SMNVEV (reference sequence). V was cut by 5 bases and J by 2 bases, with 15 bases left in between. DNA of the CDR3: TGTGCCAGCAGTCTAACGGGACAACTTCAAGAGACCCAGTACTTC. Its protein is CASSLTGQLQETQYF.

The chain is built from TRBV29-1 and TRBJ1-2, with 10 bases lining up with TRBD1. Germline assignment: CDR1 SQVTM and CDR2 ANQGSEA. The junction had 4 bases not matched to a gene; V was cut back by 7 bases and J by 5 bases. The length of the CDR3 is 12 residues. The CDR3 spells CSEGTGAYGYTF. CDR3 coding DNA: TGCAGCGAGGGGACAGGGGCATATGGCTACACCTTC.

V gene TRBV7-9 combines with J gene TRBJ2-5, with a weak D call TRBD2 (7 bases). Germline V gene sequence: CDR1 SEHNR, CDR2 FQNEAQ (reference sequence). The CDR3 is made up of 18 amino acids. The V end was cut by 6 bases, the J end by 2 bases, with 25 bases between. The CDR3 bases are TGTGCCAGCAGTCCCGCGGGGGCGACAGACGGTTATCAAGAGACCCAGTACTTC. This encodes CASSPAGATDGYQETQYF.

Only a few counts were recorded for this clone. The V call is TRBV5-1, the J call TRBJ2-7; 7 bases match TRBD1. Trimming took 2 bases from V and 5 from J; bases not matched to a gene: 7. The CDR3 runs to 14 residues. Germline V lookup: CDR1 SGHRS, CDR2 YFSETQ. The CDR3 bases are TGCGCCAGCAGCTTTACGGGACAGTATAACGAGCAGTACTTC. Protein product: CASSFTGQYNEQYF.

The chain recombines TRBV18 with TRBJ1-2; no clear D. Trimming took off 4 bases at V and 1 base at J, with 10 bases between the two ends. CDR1 and CDR2 (germline): KGHSH, LQKENI. The CDR3 extends over 14 amino acids. The CDR3 loop reads CASSLGHNNYGYTF. CDR3 bases: TGTGCCAGCTCACTCGGCCATAATAACTATGGCTACACCTTC.

This clone was seen more than once but under ten times. The chain employs TRBV12-5 and TRBJ2-3; D is perhaps TRBD1 (5 bases). Germline assignment: CDR1 LGHNT and CDR2 FRNRAP. This CDR3 is 11 amino acids long. Trimming took 1 base from V and 11 from J, leaving 7 bases between them. CDR3 region: CASGLEQGQYF. The CDR3 DNA follows: TGTGCTAGTGGTTTGGAGCAGGGGCAGTATTTT.

The chain employs TRBV5-1 and TRBJ2-1; TRBD2 agrees at 9 bases. Germline V gene data show CDR1 as SGHRS and CDR2 as YFSETQ. This CDR3 spans 17 amino acids. The junction had 10 bases not matched to a gene; V was cut back by 4 bases and J by 2 bases. CDR3 residues: CASSRPTAGGAYNEQFF. The CDR3 DNA reads TGCGCCAGCAGCCGTCCTACGGCGGGGGGGGCCTACAATGAGCAGTTCTTC.

This clone has more than one count but fewer than ten. For the CDR3, the DNA is TGCAGCGTTGAAAGGGGGACAGTCGGGGCCACTGAAGCTTTCTTT. Its protein is CSVERGTVGATEAFF. The J gene is TRBJ1-1, the V gene TRBV29-1; the match to TRBD1 covers 7 bases. The CDR3 spans 15 residues. Germline loops: CDR1 SQVTM, CDR2 ANQGSEA. Trimming removed 2 bases from V and 4 bases from J; junction bases left unmatched: 10.

This clone was picked up a small number of times. The rearrangement joins TRBV27 to TRBJ1-3; D gene uncertain. The germline CDR1 and CDR2 sequences are MNHEY and SMNVEV (reference sequence). The CDR3 covers 14 residues. Trimming stripped 6 bases from V and 2 bases from J, with 11 bases between. In DNA, the CDR3 is TGTGCCAGCAGGGAGAGGTCGCCTGGAAACACCATATATTTT. Encoded protein: CASRERSPGNTIYF.

In its sample, this clone was seen a few times. The chain recombines TRBV2 with TRBJ2-1; 8 bases align to TRBD2. The V and J ends lost 4 bases and 10 bases, in that order; junction bases with no gene match: 12. Germline V gene sequence: CDR1 SNHLY, CDR2 FYNNEI. The CDR3 sequence is 15 residues long. The CDR3 reads CASSVTTRAGEEQFF. In nucleotides, the CDR3 is TGTGCCAGCAGTGTAACGACTAGAGCGGGGGAGGAGCAGTTCTTC.

Details on this clone: This same CDR3 is encoded by further DNA sequences in the sample. The gene calls are TRBV30 and TRBJ1-3; D is uncertain. This CDR3 spans 13 amino acids. V lost 1 base and J lost 2, with 6 bases in between. Germline V gives CDR1 GTSNPN, CDR2 SVGIG (reference sequence). As DNA, the CDR3 is TGTGCCTGGAGTGAAGGGACTGGAAACACCATATATTTT. Translating gives CAWSEGTGNTIYF.

The V gene is TRBV19, the J gene TRBJ2-5, with 12 bases lining up with TRBD2. Germline CDR1 and CDR2: LNHDA and SQIVND (reference sequence). Trimming removed 5 bases from V and 2 bases from J; junction bases left unmatched: 6. This CDR3 comprises 16 residues. CDR3 DNA sequence: TGTGCCAGTAGTTTATCACTAGCGGGGGGACAAGAGACCCAGTACTTC. Protein: CASSLSLAGGQETQYF.